The 8 T cell receptor beta chains below were found in one sample sequenced in a study of technical replicates of blood from a handful of donors. Repertoires were generated with immunoSEQ multiplex PCR, while TCRdb's copy carries only in-frame clones and drops some. The sample yields approximately 74,000 clones, over 80% seen once. What was sequenced was PBMCs. The receptors shown here come from a human donor in good health. Some clones in this sample may be carry-over from other donors' samples.

The chain joins TRBV19 to TRBJ2-1, with TRBD2 identical over 9 bases. V trimming: 6 bases; J trimming: 7 bases; junction bases outside the gene matches: 13. Germline CDR1 and CDR2: LNHDA and SQIVND (reference sequence). The CDR3 contains 16 residues. CDR3: CASSLVGTSTSNEQFF. The CDR3 region has the DNA TGTGCCAGTAGCTTGGTCGGGACTAGCACTTCGAATGAGCAGTTCTTC.

The chain has TRBV4-3 and TRBJ2-6; 9 nucleotides match TRBD1. Trimming removed 0 bases from V and 2 bases from J; junction bases left unmatched: 5. This CDR3 is built from 18 residues. The germline CDR1 and CDR2 sequences are LGHNA and YSLEER. CDR3 residues: CASSQDRDRAAGANVLTF. The CDR3 region has the DNA TGCGCCAGCAGCCAAGACCGGGACAGGGCCGCTGGGGCCAACGTCCTGACTTTC.

This sequence joins TRBV5-1 and TRBJ2-5; 12 bases align to TRBD2. Germline V lookup: CDR1 SGHRS, CDR2 YFSETQ. The V and J ends lost 3 bases and 3 bases, in that order; junction bases with no gene match: 6. The CDR3 extends over 16 amino acids. The CDR3 loop is CASSSGTSGLKETQYF. CDR3 DNA sequence: TGCGCCAGCAGCTCCGGGACTAGCGGGTTAAAAGAGACCCAGTACTTC.

The rearrangement uses TRBV19 and TRBJ2-5; possibly TRBD2 for D (6 bases). The CDR3 has 15 residues. CDR1 and CDR2 from the germline V gene are LNHDA and SQIVND (reference sequence). Trimming took 4 bases from V and 2 from J, leaving 14 bases between them. Here the CDR3 DNA reads TGTGCCAGTAGTAGGGGCCCGGGACTGCAAGAGACCCAGTACTTC. Amino acid sequence: CASSRGPGLQETQYF.

The chain is built from TRBV4-3 and TRBJ1-5; 10 nucleotides line up with TRBD1. With 2 bases clipped from V and 6 bases from J, the junction kept 1 base outside the gene matches. The V gene's germline CDR1 is LGHNA and CDR2 YSLEER. The length of the CDR3 is 14 residues. CDR3 nucleotides: TGCGCCAGCAGCCAACGACAGGGGGCTCAGCCCCAGCATTTT. Protein product: CASSQRQGAQPQHF.

The chain links TRBV4-1 to TRBJ2-1; 9 bases map to TRBD1. J lost 7 bases, V lost 0 bases, and 7 bases had no gene match. The V gene's germline CDR1 is MGHRA and CDR2 YSYEKL. This CDR3 contains 16 residues. The CDR3 DNA sequence: TGCGCCAGCAGCCAAGATATACAGGGGGCTCGGAATGAGCAGTTCTTC. Its protein is CASSQDIQGARNEQFF.

This chain uses TRBV5-4 with TRBJ2-1, with TRBD2 matching 11 bases. CDR3 length equals 17 residues. V gave up 4 bases and J gave up 2 bases; unmatched junction bases: 8. Per the germline V gene, CDR1 is SGHNT and CDR2 is YYREEE (reference sequence). CDR3 DNA sequence: TGTGCCAGCAGCAGTTTAGCGGGGGGGTACCCCTACAATGAGCAGTTCTTC. Translating it yields CASSSLAGGYPYNEQFF.

In this sample, this clone turned up once. The chain carries TRBV5-1 and TRBJ1-2; 7 nucleotides line up with TRBD1. Germline V gene data show CDR1 as SGHRS and CDR2 as YFSETQ. The CDR3 is 17 residues long. V lost 0 bases and J lost 1; bases outside the gene matches: 9. CDR3 residues: CASSLGQGISLNYGYTF. The CDR3, as DNA: TGCGCCAGCAGCTTGGGACAGGGAATCTCCCTTAACTATGGCTACACCTTC.